The source of this TCR beta chain is a study of technical replicates of blood from several donors. Clones were sequenced by immunoSEQ multiplex PCR, and TCRdb holds only the in-frame ones, with some missing. The table lists approximately 81,000 clones, approximately 96% of them singletons. CDR1 is SGDLS and CDR2 is YYNGEE in the germline V gene. This CDR3 is built from 14 residues. Germline trimming cut 3 bases from V and 11 bases from J; bases unmatched to any gene: 12. The specimen sequenced was T cells isolated from PBMCs. The TCR originated in a human donor in good health. The chain has TRBV9 and TRBJ1-1, with 8 bases that match TRBD1. The CDR3 nucleotides are TGTGCCAGCAGCGAATCGACAGGGGCCGACAGGGCTTTCTTT. It specifies CASSESTGADRAFF.